These 13 T cell receptor beta chains originate from one sample sequenced in a study of human T cells and chemical hapten exposure. Stated time point: patch test 1, 2 weeks after DPC sensitization. Treatment of the sample: therapeutic diphenylcyclopropenone sensitization with weekly scalp DPC. Each CDR3 protein gets one entry after TCRdb re-called the RACE reads with MiXCR. The data hold around 150,000 distinct CDR3 sequences, with 13% to 15% observed a single time. The sequencing used whole blood, collected in connection with sensitization to the hapten diphenylcyclopropenone (DPC). The receptors were sampled from a woman aged 25 to 39 with alopecia areata. Some clones in this sample may be carry-over from other donors' samples.

The V and J genes are TRBV5-1 and TRBJ2-7, with TRBD1 as a possible D gene (6 bases). Per the germline V gene, CDR1 is SGHRS and CDR2 is YFSETQ. Trimming removed 4 bases from V and 4 bases from J, with 12 bases in between. The CDR3 is 13 residues long. The CDR3 region has the DNA TGCGCCAGCAGCAAGGGGACATTTTACGAGCAGTACTTC. Residues: CASSKGTFYEQYF.

This clonotype was seen repeatedly, ten times or more. This chain links TRBV7-3 with TRBJ2-7; TRBD2 matches 8 bases. The ends lost 1 base at V and 3 bases at J; junction bases unmatched: 5. Germline V gene sequence: CDR1 SGHTA, CDR2 FQGTGA. There are 15 residues in the CDR3. The CDR3 reads CASSLKAGGSYEQYF. The CDR3 bases are TGTGCCAGCAGCTTAAAGGCGGGAGGCAGCTACGAGCAGTACTTC.

This clonotype was detected only once. CDR3 DNA: TGTGCCAGCAGCCAGGAGGGGGCTCTAGACATTCAGTACTTC. Its protein product is CASSQEGALDIQYF. This rearrangement joins TRBV7-9 to TRBJ2-4, with a tentative D call TRBD1 (7 bases). Germline CDR1 is SEHNR and CDR2 is FQNEAQ (reference sequence). V lost 5 bases, J lost 8 bases, and 16 bases lay in between. This CDR3 is 14 amino acids long.

V gene TRBV6-2 or TRBV6-3 combines with J gene TRBJ1-1; D is unresolved. V was trimmed by 6 bases and J by 0 bases, leaving 8 bases between them. From germline, CDR1 is MNHEY and CDR2 SVGEGT. The CDR3 extends over 13 amino acids. DNA for the CDR3: TGTGCCAGCAGCGAGACCATGAACACTGAAGCTTTCTTT. It is translated as CASSETMNTEAFF.

The J gene is TRBJ2-7, the V gene TRBV18; 8 bases fit TRBD2. Trimming at V came to 2 bases and at J to 7 bases, leaving 1 base not matched to a gene. CDR3 length equals 12 residues. The germline gives CDR1 KGHSH, CDR2 LQKENI. The chain's CDR3 is CASSPTSGEQYF. CDR3 DNA sequence: TGTGCCAGCTCACCAACTAGCGGAGAGCAGTACTTC. Full variable domain (remainder filled in from reference TRBV18 and TRBJ2-7): NAGVMQNPRHLVRRRGQEARLRCSPMKGHSHVYWYRQLPEEGLKFMVYLQKENIIDESGMPKERFSAEFPKEGPSILRIQQVVRGDSAAYFCASSPTSGEQYFGPGTRLTVT.

This clonotype was recorded many times. This sequence joins TRBV6-6 and TRBJ1-5, with 7 bases matching TRBD1. Germline V gene lookup returns CDR1 MNHNY and CDR2 SVGAGI (reference sequence). The trim removed 10 bases at V and 7 bases at J, leaving 10 bases unmatched. This CDR3 is 13 amino acids long. The CDR3 protein is CATNTQGNQPQHF. DNA of the CDR3: TGTGCCACAAACACACAGGGGAACCAGCCCCAGCATTTT.

This chain connects TRBV18 to TRBJ1-1; tentative D call: TRBD1 (6 bases). Trimming removed 6 bases from V and 7 bases from J, with 18 bases in between. The germline CDR1 and CDR2 sequences are KGHSH and LQKENI. The CDR3 consists of 14 residues. CDR3 protein: CASSEQGRGYEAFF. CDR3 sequence (DNA): TGTGCCAGCTCGGAACAGGGCAGGGGATATGAAGCTTTCTTT.

This clonotype was recorded a few times. This chain joins TRBV7-9 and TRBJ1-4, with 7 bases lining up with TRBD1. CDR3 length: 16 residues. The germline CDR1 and CDR2 sequences are SEHNR and FQNEAQ (reference sequence). V gave up 5 bases and J gave up 0 bases; unmatched junction bases: 6. CDR3 nucleotides: TGTGCCAGCAGCGATGGGACAGCACCAACTAATGAAAAACTGTTTTTT. Amino acids: CASSDGTAPTNEKLFF.

CDR3 coding DNA: TGTGCCAGCAGTTTTTATGGGAACACTGAAGCTTTCTTT. Translation: CASSFYGNTEAFF. V is TRBV27 and J is TRBJ1-1; no clear D gene. The CDR3 is 13 amino acids. Trimming took 3 bases from V and 1 from J, leaving 6 bases between them. Germline CDR1 MNHEY, CDR2 SMNVEV (reference sequence).

This clonotype was observed a few times. This rearrangement joins TRBV12-3 or TRBV12-4 to TRBJ2-7; 11 bases align to TRBD1. The CDR3 sequence is 15 residues long. V lost 6 bases to trimming and J lost 3 bases; unmatched junction nucleotides: 7. This CDR3 reads CASSWTGGVLYEQYF. The CDR3, as DNA: TGTGCCAGCAGCTGGACAGGGGGCGTCCTCTACGAGCAGTACTTC.

The chain is built from TRBV3-1 and TRBJ2-3; D gene ambiguous. The CDR3 is made up of 14 amino acids. Germline V lookup: CDR1 LGHDT, CDR2 YNNKEL (reference sequence). V lost 5 bases and J lost 2, with 11 bases in between. The CDR3 sequence: CASSVDRVTDTQYF. The CDR3 DNA reads TGTGCCAGCAGCGTAGATCGGGTCACAGATACGCAGTATTTT.

J is TRBJ2-2 and V is TRBV18; no clear D. Germline V gene sequence: CDR1 KGHSH, CDR2 LQKENI. This CDR3 has 15 residues. Between the trimmed V and J ends, which lost 0 bases and 3 bases, there was a span of 8 bases. The CDR3 nucleotides read TGTGCCAGCTCACCACCGGGGTTGTACACCGGGGAGCTGTTTTTT. It translates to CASSPPGLYTGELFF.

The chain carries TRBV7-3 and TRBJ1-3; D is undetermined. Germline V CDR1 and CDR2: SGHTA, FQGTGA. V was cut by 1 base and J by 1 base, with 5 bases left in between. The CDR3 is 14 amino acids. The CDR3 reads CASSLMGSGNTIYF. CDR3 coding DNA: TGTGCCAGCAGCTTAATGGGTTCTGGAAACACCATATATTTT.